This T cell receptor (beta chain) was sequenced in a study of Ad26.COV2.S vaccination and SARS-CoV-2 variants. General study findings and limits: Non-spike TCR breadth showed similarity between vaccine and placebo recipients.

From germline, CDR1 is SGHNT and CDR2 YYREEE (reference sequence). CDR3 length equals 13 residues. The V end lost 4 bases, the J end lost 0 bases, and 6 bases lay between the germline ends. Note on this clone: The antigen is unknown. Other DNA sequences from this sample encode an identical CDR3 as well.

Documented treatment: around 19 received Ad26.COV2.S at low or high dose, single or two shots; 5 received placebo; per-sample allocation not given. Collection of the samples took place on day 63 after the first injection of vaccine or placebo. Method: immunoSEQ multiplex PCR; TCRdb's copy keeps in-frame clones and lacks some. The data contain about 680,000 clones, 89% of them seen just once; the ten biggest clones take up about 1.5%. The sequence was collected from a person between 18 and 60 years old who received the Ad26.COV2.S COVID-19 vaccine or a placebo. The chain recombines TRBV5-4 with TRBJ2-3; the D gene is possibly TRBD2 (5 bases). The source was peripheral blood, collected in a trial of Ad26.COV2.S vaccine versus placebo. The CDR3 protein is CASSRTSTDTQYF. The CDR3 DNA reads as TGTGCCAGCAGCAGGACTAGCACAGATACGCAGTATTTT. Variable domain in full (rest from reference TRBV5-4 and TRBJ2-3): ETGVTQSPTHLIKTRGQQVTLRCSSQSGHNTVSWYQQALGQGPQFIFQYYREEENGRGNFPPRFSGLQFPNYSSELNVNALELDDSALYLCASSRTSTDTQYFGPGTRLTVL.